This TCR beta chain emerged from a study of CD8 T cells in ankylosing spondylitis. Points from the study as a whole: Disease-linked clones proved CD8+ and comparatively uncommon in peripheral blood. Researchers reportedly found disease-linked clones significantly enriched in matched ankylosing spondylitis synovial fluid.

TCR beta libraries were made by quantitative 5'-RACE with molecular barcodes. TCRdb re-derived calls from the 5' RACE reads in MiXCR, one entry per CDR3 protein. The sample contains hundreds of thousands of distinct CDR3 sequences, around 20% of which appear only once. The germline V gene has CDR1 SGHRS and CDR2 YFSETQ. The CDR3 runs to 15 residues. V was pared by 2 bases and J by 2 bases, with 14 bases between. Turning to this clonotype: Its antigen is unidentified.

The source of this sequence is a male donor with ankylosing spondylitis or in good health (not recorded which). The sequenced sample consisted of blood, either unsorted or a sorted T cell fraction (not recorded which). This rearrangement joins TRBV5-1 to TRBJ2-7, with D perhaps matching TRBD1 (7 bases). The CDR3 region has the DNA TGCGCCAGCAGCTTCGGCGGGGACAGTCCCTACGAGCAGTACTTC. It encodes CASSFGGDSPYEQYF.